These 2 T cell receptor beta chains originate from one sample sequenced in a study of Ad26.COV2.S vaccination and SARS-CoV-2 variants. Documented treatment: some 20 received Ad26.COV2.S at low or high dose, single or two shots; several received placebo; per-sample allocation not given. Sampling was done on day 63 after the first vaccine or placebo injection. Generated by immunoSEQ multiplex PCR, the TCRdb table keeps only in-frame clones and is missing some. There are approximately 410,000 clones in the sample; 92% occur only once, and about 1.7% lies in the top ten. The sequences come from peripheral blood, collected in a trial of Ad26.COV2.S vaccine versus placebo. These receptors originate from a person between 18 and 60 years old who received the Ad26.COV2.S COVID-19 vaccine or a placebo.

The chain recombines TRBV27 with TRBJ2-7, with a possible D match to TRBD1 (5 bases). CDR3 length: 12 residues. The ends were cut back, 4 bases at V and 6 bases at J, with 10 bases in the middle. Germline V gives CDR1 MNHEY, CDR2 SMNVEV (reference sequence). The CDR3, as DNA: TGTGCCAGCAGTTCTCAGGGTTTCGAGCAGTACTTC. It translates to CASSSQGFEQYF.

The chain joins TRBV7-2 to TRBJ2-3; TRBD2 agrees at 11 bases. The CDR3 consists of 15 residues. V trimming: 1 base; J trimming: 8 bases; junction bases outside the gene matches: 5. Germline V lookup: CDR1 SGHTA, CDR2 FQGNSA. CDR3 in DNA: TGTGCCAGCAGCTTAGAAGGGACTAGCGGCCGTACGCAGTATTTT. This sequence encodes CASSLEGTSGRTQYF.